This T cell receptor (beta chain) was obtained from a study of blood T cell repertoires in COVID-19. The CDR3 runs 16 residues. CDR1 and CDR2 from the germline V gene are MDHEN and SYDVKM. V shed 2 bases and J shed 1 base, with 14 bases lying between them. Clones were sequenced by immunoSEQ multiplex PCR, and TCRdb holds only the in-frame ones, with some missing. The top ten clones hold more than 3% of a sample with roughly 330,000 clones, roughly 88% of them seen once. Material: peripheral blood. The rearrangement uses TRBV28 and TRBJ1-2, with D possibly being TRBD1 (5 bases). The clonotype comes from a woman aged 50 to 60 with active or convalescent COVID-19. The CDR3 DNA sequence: TGTGCCAGCAGTTTAGGAAGATCAGGGATTAACTATGGCTACACCTTC. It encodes CASSLGRSGINYGYTF.